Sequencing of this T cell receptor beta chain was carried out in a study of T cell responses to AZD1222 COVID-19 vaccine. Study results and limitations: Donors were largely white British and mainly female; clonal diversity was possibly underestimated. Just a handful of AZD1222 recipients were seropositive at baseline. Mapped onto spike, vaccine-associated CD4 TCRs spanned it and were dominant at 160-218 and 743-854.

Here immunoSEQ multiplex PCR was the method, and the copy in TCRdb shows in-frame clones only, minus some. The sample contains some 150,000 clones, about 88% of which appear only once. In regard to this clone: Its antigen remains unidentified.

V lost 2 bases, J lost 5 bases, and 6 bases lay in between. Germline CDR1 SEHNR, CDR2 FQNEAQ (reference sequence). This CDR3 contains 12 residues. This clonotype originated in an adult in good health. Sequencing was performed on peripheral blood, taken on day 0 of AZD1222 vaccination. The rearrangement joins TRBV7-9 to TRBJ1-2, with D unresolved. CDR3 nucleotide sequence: TGTGCCAGCAGCTTAAAGCGGTATGGCTACACCTTC. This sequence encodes CASSLKRYGYTF.